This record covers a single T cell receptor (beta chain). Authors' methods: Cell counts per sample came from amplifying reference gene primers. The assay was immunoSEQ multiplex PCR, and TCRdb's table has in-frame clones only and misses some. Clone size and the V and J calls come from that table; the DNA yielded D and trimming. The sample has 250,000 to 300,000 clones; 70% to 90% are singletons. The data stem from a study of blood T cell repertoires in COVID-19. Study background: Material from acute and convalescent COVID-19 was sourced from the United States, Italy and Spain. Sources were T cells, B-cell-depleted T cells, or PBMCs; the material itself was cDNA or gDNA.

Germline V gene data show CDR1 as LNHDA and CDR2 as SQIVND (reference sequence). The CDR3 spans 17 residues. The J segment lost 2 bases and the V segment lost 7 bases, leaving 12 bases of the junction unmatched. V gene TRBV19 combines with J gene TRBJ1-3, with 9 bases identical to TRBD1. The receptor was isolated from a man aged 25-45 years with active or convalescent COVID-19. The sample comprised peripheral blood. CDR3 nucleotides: TGTGCCAGTACTCAGACCGGGACAGGGAGGACTGGAAACACCATATATTTT. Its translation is CASTQTGTGRTGNTIYF.